This T cell receptor beta chain was documented in a study of vaccination and CD4 T cells after COVID-19. Study details: Control cultures received a CEFX pool, an HIV-1 Nef pool, or no peptide.

Sequencing of cultured CD4+ T cell DNA used the Oncomine TCR Beta short-read assay. TCRdb reanalysed the PCR reads using MiXCR and keeps one entry per CDR3 protein. In the table there are thousands of distinct CDR3 sequences, roughly half of which are singletons. Per the germline V gene, CDR1 is ENHRY and CDR2 is SYGVKD. V shed 3 bases and J shed 7 bases, with 10 bases lying between them. CDR3 length equals 12 residues. Sample treatment: approximately 10-day PBMC culture with coronavirus spike peptide pools or control peptides (ViraFEST assay). In regard to this clonotype: Its antigen remains unknown.

The clonotype was recovered from a human donor who had recovered from COVID-19. This chain uses TRBV10-3 with TRBJ2-7; D unresolved. Sequencing was performed on CD4+ T cells from blood, cultured in vitro. The CDR3 protein is CAISDSGGEQYF. CDR3 nucleotides: TGTGCCATCAGTGATTCGGGTGGGGAGCAGTACTTC.